Listed below are T cell receptor beta chains from one sample, sequenced in a study of control samples from healthy donors and cancer patients. The data were produced by immunoSEQ multiplex PCR, yet TCRdb's version contains in-frame clones alone and is incomplete. Of about 130,000 clones listed, about 93% are singletons. The sample consisted of PBMCs. The receptors were sampled from a man in his sixties with colorectal cancer. Each CDR3 is given without its conserved first and last residue.

j_gene: TRBJ1-1; v_gene: TRBV5-1; len: 13; CDR3aa: ASSLIRGMNTEAF
j_gene: TRBJ1-1; v_gene: TRBV24-1; len: 12; CDR3aa: ATHPRSLNTEAF
j_gene: TRBJ1-1; v_gene: TRBV5-5; len: 11; CDR3aa: ASSLRVNTEAF
j_gene: TRBJ1-6; v_gene: TRBV28; len: 10; CDR3aa: ASSFGNSPLH
j_gene: TRBJ1-4; v_gene: TRBV7-2; len: 10; CDR3aa: ASSLQGEKLF
j_gene: TRBJ1-2; v_gene: TRBV9; len: 11; CDR3aa: ASRGDSFYGYT
j_gene: TRBJ2-1; v_gene: TRBV5-1; len: 13; CDR3aa: ASSLLRGGYNEQF
j_gene: TRBJ1-1; v_gene: TRBV4-3; len: 12; CDR3aa: ASSLDRGRGEAF
j_gene: TRBJ1-1; v_gene: TRBV15; len: 12; CDR3aa: ATSTSQRDTEAF
j_gene: TRBJ1-5; v_gene: TRBV5-8; len: 15; CDR3aa: ASSLEADRGRNQPQH
j_gene: TRBJ1-1; v_gene: TRBV7-9; len: 11; CDR3aa: ASTPVGGTEAF
j_gene: TRBJ2-7; v_gene: TRBV5-6; len: 13; CDR3aa: ASSSHPGQAYEQY
j_gene: TRBJ1-2; v_gene: TRBV10-3; len: 11; CDR3aa: AISGQADYGYT
j_gene: TRBJ1-3; v_gene: TRBV5-6; len: 16; CDR3aa: ASSAGQGLLYSGNTIY
j_gene: TRBJ2-5; v_gene: TRBV15; len: 13; CDR3aa: ATSRAADRQETQY
j_gene: TRBJ1-6; v_gene: TRBV28; len: 12; CDR3aa: ASSLQGAGSPLH
j_gene: TRBJ2-2; v_gene: TRBV10-2; len: 15; CDR3aa: ASSDKGAGANTGELF
j_gene: TRBJ1-1; v_gene: TRBV7-9; len: 13; CDR3aa: ASSLGLGRETEAF
j_gene: TRBJ2-5; v_gene: TRBV18; len: 13; CDR3aa: ASSPLAGGQETQY
j_gene: TRBJ2-3; v_gene: TRBV5-1; len: 14; CDR3aa: ASSLSLIGSTDTQY
j_gene: TRBJ2-7; v_gene: TRBV18; len: 13; CDR3aa: ASSPPGRGVYEQY
j_gene: TRBJ2-2; v_gene: TRBV27; len: 12; CDR3aa: ATSGGFNTGELF
j_gene: TRBJ2-1; v_gene: TRBV9; len: 13; CDR3aa: ASSATSGFDNEQF
j_gene: TRBJ2-7; v_gene: TRBV9; len: 11; CDR3aa: ASSEGFSYEQY
j_gene: TRBJ1-5; v_gene: TRBV6-6; len: 12; CDR3aa: ASSQTGMGQPQH
j_gene: TRBJ2-1; v_gene: TRBV9; len: 13; CDR3aa: ASSAGQGVYNEQF
j_gene: TRBJ2-1; v_gene: TRBV10-3; len: 12; CDR3aa: AITPGDLGNEQF
j_gene: TRBJ1-5; v_gene: TRBV19; len: 15; CDR3aa: ASSTDRTYLYNQPQH
j_gene: TRBJ2-7; v_gene: TRBV30; len: 10; CDR3aa: AWSGSPYEQY
j_gene: TRBJ2-7; v_gene: TRBV11-2; len: 12; CDR3aa: ASSMPGQYYEQY
j_gene: TRBJ2-1; v_gene: TRBV6-5; len: 14; CDR3aa: ASSYSGVGLMNEQF
j_gene: TRBJ2-2; v_gene: TRBV3-1/TRBV3-2; len: 12; CDR3aa: ASSRGGRTGELF
j_gene: TRBJ1-2; v_gene: TRBV9; len: 16; CDR3aa: ASSVDPKRGTLDYGYT
j_gene: TRBJ2-7; v_gene: TRBV11-2; len: 12; CDR3aa: ASSSRDLTYEQY
j_gene: TRBJ2-3; v_gene: TRBV5-4; len: 17; CDR3aa: ASSLGGGWTLSSTDTQY